A single sample is the source of the 18 T cell receptor beta chains below, sequenced in a study of blood T cell repertoires in COVID-19. Clones were read by immunoSEQ multiplex PCR, and TCRdb kept only the in-frame ones, dropping some. The sample lists fewer than 450,000 clones; approximately 86% were seen once. What was sequenced was PBMCs or T cells enriched from blood (not recorded which). These receptor sequences come from a woman in her 40s with acute COVID-19.

This clone was observed a single time. The chain combines TRBV4-1 with TRBJ2-1; D is perhaps TRBD2 (6 bases). V was pared by 0 bases and J by 6 bases, with 18 bases between. The CDR3 has 17 amino acids. Germline V lookup: CDR1 MGHRA, CDR2 YSYEKL. CDR3: CASSQDYGNLGGNEQFF. CDR3 DNA: TGCGCCAGCAGCCAAGATTATGGGAACCTGGGGGGCAATGAGCAGTTCTTC.

The rearrangement uses TRBV6-5 and TRBJ2-6; D is possibly TRBD1 (6 bases). Germline CDR1 is MNHEY and CDR2 is SVGAGI. The CDR3 length is 15 residues. Trimming left V 7 bases short and J 0 bases short, with 10 bases between. This CDR3 is CASTLRGSGANVLTF. Written as DNA, the CDR3 is TGTGCCAGCACCCTCAGGGGCTCTGGGGCCAACGTCCTGACTTTC.

The genes are TRBV24-1 and TRBJ2-1; tentative D call: TRBD1 (6 bases). Per the germline V gene, CDR1 is KGHDR and CDR2 is SFDVKD. There are 15 residues in the CDR3. The V and J ends lost 7 bases and 3 bases respectively, with 15 bases between them. This CDR3 reads CATSPTGKVYNEQFF. The DNA of the CDR3 is TGTGCCACCAGCCCTACAGGGAAGGTCTACAATGAGCAGTTCTTC.

The V and J genes are TRBV5-4 and TRBJ2-1; possibly TRBD2 for D (6 bases). The CDR3 spans 18 residues. Between the trimmed V and J ends, which lost 3 bases and 2 bases, there was a span of 21 bases. Germline V gene sequence: CDR1 SGHNT, CDR2 YYREEE (reference sequence). CDR3 nucleotide sequence: TGTGCCAGCAGCTCCGGTGGTGGAGGGCAGGGTGCCTACAATGAGCAGTTCTTC. Its protein product is CASSSGGGGQGAYNEQFF. Full variable domain (missing parts from reference TRBV5-4 and TRBJ2-1): ETGVTQSPTHLIKTRGQQVTLRCSSQSGHNTVSWYQQALGQGPQFIFQYYREEENGRGNFPPRFSGLQFPNYSSELNVNALELDDSALYLCASSSGGGGQGAYNEQFFGPGTRLTVL.

This clone was observed a single time. The rearrangement links TRBV7-7 to TRBJ2-7; weak D call: TRBD2 (7 bases). The CDR3 sequence is 15 residues long. CDR1 is SSHAT, CDR2 FNYEAQ, per germline (reference sequence). The ends were cut back, 2 bases at V and 2 bases at J, with 13 bases in the middle. The DNA of the CDR3 is TGTGCCAGCAGCTTACGCTGGGGGGGGCCCTACGAGCAGTACTTC. Translation: CASSLRWGGPYEQYF.

This chain joins TRBV6-5 and TRBJ1-6; D unresolved. This CDR3 contains 15 residues. Germline V gene sequence: CDR1 MNHEY, CDR2 SVGAGI. V shed 3 bases and J shed 8 bases, with 14 bases lying between them. Written as DNA, the CDR3 is TGTGCCAGCAGTTATAGCAATGCCATAGATTCACCCCTCCACTTT. Translated, it gives CASSYSNAIDSPLHF.

This rearrangement joins TRBV5-1 to TRBJ1-4; no definite D call. Germline V lookup: CDR1 SGHRS, CDR2 YFSETQ. V dropped 0 bases and J dropped 5 bases, with 8 bases sitting between them. The CDR3 is 14 amino acids. CDR3 amino acids: CASSLESFNEKLFF. CDR3 nucleotide sequence: TGCGCCAGCAGCTTGGAGAGCTTCAATGAAAAACTGTTTTTT.

The chain links TRBV12-5 to TRBJ2-1; 14 nucleotides match TRBD2. The length of the CDR3 is 15 residues. Per the germline V gene, CDR1 is LGHNT and CDR2 is FRNRAP. J gave up 9 bases and V 6 bases, and 7 bases lay outside the gene matches. DNA for the CDR3: TGTGCTAGTGGACCCGGACTAGCGGGGGGCTTTGAGCAGTTCTTC. This sequence encodes CASGPGLAGGFEQFF. The full variable domain, completed using reference TRBV12-5 and TRBJ2-1, is DARVTQTPRHKVTEMGQEVTMRCQPILGHNTVFWYRQTMMQGLELLAYFRNRAPLDDSGMPKDRFSAEMPDATLATLKIQPSEPRDSAVYFCASGPGLAGGFEQFFGPGTRLTVL.

V usage is TRBV9 and J usage is TRBJ2-5; maybe TRBD2 (6 bases). The CDR3 extends over 14 amino acids. Trimming removed 4 bases at V and 5 bases at J, with 15 bases between. Germline assignment: CDR1 SGDLS and CDR2 YYNGEE. The DNA of the CDR3 is TGTGCCAGCAGCCCCGGGACTTGGGGGGAGACCCAGTACTTC. It is translated as CASSPGTWGETQYF. The full variable domain, its missing parts supplied by reference TRBV9 and TRBJ2-5, is DSGVTQTPKHLITATGQRVTLRCSPRSGDLSVYWYQQSLDQGLQFLIQYYNGEERAKGNILERFSAQQFPDLHSELNLSSLELGDSALYFCASSPGTWGETQYFGPGTRLLVL.

V gene TRBV19 combines with J gene TRBJ1-1; 7 positions match TRBD1. V lost 4 bases, J lost 2 bases, and 10 bases stayed unmatched. The CDR3 runs 16 residues. Germline values: CDR1 LNHDA, CDR2 SQIVND (reference sequence). CDR3 sequence: CASSTRTGAGNTEAFF. The CDR3 nucleotides read TGTGCCAGTAGTACCCGGACAGGAGCGGGCAACACTGAAGCTTTCTTT.

CDR3 in DNA: TGTGCCACCAGTGATTTGACAGGGGGGGGAAGAGAGACCCAGTACTTC. Protein product: CATSDLTGGGRETQYF. This chain joins TRBV24-1 and TRBJ2-5; a weak D match, TRBD1 (8 bases). Germline V gene sequence: CDR1 KGHDR, CDR2 SFDVKD. The CDR3 contains 16 residues. V shed 0 bases and J shed 4 bases, with 14 bases lying between them.

CDR3 coding DNA: TGTGCCAGCAGCTTGGGTCGGACTAGCCGCGAGCAGTACTTC. This codes for CASSLGRTSREQYF. The genes are TRBV5-6 and TRBJ2-7, with 8 bases matching TRBD2. CDR3 length equals 14 residues. Trimming took 0 bases from V and 6 from J; bases not matched to a gene: 5. The germline V gene has CDR1 SGHDT and CDR2 YYEEEE.

The chain couples TRBV23-1 to TRBJ2-7; TRBD1 might be the D (6 bases). TRBV23-1 qualifies as an ORF whose function is uncertain. This CDR3 spans 18 amino acids. V lost 1 base and J lost 5, with 24 bases in between. DNA for the CDR3: TGCGCCAGCAGTCAATATGGCAATAAAGATGGGGGCCCCCACGAGCAGTACTTC. Translating it yields CASSQYGNKDGGPHEQYF.

The rearrangement joins TRBV7-9 to TRBJ2-7; 7 bases fit TRBD1. Germline V gives CDR1 SEHNR, CDR2 FQNEAQ (reference sequence). Trimming removed 4 bases from V and 6 bases from J; junction bases left unmatched: 21. This CDR3 contains 18 residues. Here the CDR3 DNA reads TGTGCCAGCAGCTCTCCTGACAGGGTCCCAACCGGTTTCAGCGAGCAGTACTTC. The encoded protein is CASSSPDRVPTGFSEQYF.

This clone was seen a single time. This chain links TRBV11-2 with TRBJ2-7; 8 positions agree with TRBD1. The CDR3 is made up of 15 amino acids. Germline V gene lookup returns CDR1 SGHAT and CDR2 FQNNGV. With 4 bases clipped from V and 2 bases from J, the junction kept 7 bases outside the gene matches. The CDR3 nucleotides read TGTGCCAGCAGCTACCAGGGGGCTCCCACCTACGAGCAGTACTTC. Translated: CASSYQGAPTYEQYF.

The chain employs TRBV19 and TRBJ2-1, with 8 positions matching TRBD2. The germline gives CDR1 LNHDA, CDR2 SQIVND (reference sequence). V shed 3 bases, J shed 4 bases, and the junction held 8 bases outside the gene matches. The CDR3 is 16 residues long. CDR3 residues: CASSILGGASYNEQFF. CDR3 coding DNA: TGTGCCAGTAGTATCCTCGGGGGGGCCAGTTACAATGAGCAGTTCTTC.

The gene calls are TRBV21-1 and TRBJ1-3; the table gives TRBD1 as D, unverified against the DNA. TRBV21-1 is a documented pseudogene. This CDR3 comprises 18 residues. The DNA for the CDR3 is TGTGCCAGCTTCTGTCGGGACAGGGGAAAAGTCTCTGGAAACACCATATATTTT. Translation gives CASFCRDRGKVSGNTIYF.

This clone has a single count. The chain is built from TRBV5-1 and TRBJ2-5; TRBD2 matches 11 bases. The V gene's germline CDR1 is SGHRS and CDR2 YFSETQ. The ends lost 5 bases at V and 4 bases at J; junction bases unmatched: 10. The CDR3 extends over 16 amino acids. The CDR3 is CASSSVGLAGGETQYF. As DNA, the CDR3 is TGCGCCAGCAGTTCGGTCGGACTAGCGGGCGGAGAGACCCAGTACTTC.